This T cell receptor beta chain was documented in a study of cytomegalovirus exposure and HLA in healthy donors. The study, taken as a whole, reports: In an earlier analysis, most TCR beta V segments were productive about 87% or about 30% of the time. Reportedly, cytomegalovirus status was diagnosed with high sensitivity and specificity. Judged likely to be a sequencing artifact was a cluster of highly shared sequence variants.

This CDR3 region has 14 residues. V was clipped by 1 base and J by 7 bases, with 11 bases between them. CDR1 and CDR2 (germline): LNHNV, YYDKDF (reference sequence). In the PCR, 60 Vbeta and 13 Jbeta primers were used. Here immunoSEQ multiplex PCR was the method, and the copy in TCRdb shows in-frame clones only, minus some. The sample table includes under 95,000 clones. On this clone: The antigen is unknown.

The source is a man between 18 and 29 years old in good health and CMV-seropositive. The V and J genes are TRBV15 and TRBJ2-1, with D possibly TRBD2 on 6 matching bases. The sequencing sample was made of PBMCs. CDR3 DNA sequence: TGTGCCACCAGCAGAGTCCCTAGCGAAAATGAGCAGTTCTTC. Its translation is CATSRVPSENEQFF.